This TCR beta chain is from a study of shared T cell receptors in the human thymus. Repertoires were generated with immunoSEQ multiplex PCR, while TCRdb's copy carries only in-frame clones and drops some. Of 700,000 or so clones listed, 70% to 90% were seen once; the top ten hold around 0.0094%. Germline-derived CDR1 and CDR2 are MGHDK and SYGVNS. There are 15 residues in the CDR3. Trimming stripped 1 base from V and 5 bases from J, with 14 bases between. In addition, the sample was reused for a study of human thymus T cells. As that study records: Resections obtained during corrective heart surgery supplied the thymus tissue.

The TCR comes from a girl under two years old with a congenital heart defect. The chain has TRBV25-1 and TRBJ1-2, with D possibly being TRBD1 (5 bases). Sequencing was performed on thymocytes. CDR3 nucleotides: TGTGCCAGCAGTGAATCGGGGAGGGACGGATATGGCTACACCTTC. It encodes CASSESGRDGYGYTF.